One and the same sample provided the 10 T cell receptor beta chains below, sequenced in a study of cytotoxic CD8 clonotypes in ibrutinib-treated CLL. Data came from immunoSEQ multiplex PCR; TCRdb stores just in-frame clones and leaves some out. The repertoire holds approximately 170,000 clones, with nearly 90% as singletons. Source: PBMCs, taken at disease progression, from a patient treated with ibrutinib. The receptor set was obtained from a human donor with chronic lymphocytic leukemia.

CDR3 in amino acids: CASSLDRAEQYF. CDR3 bases: TGCGCCAGCAGCCTGGACAGGGCCGAGCAGTACTTC. V gene TRBV5-1 combines with J gene TRBJ2-7; 8 bases are a match to TRBD1. Per the germline V gene, CDR1 is SGHRS and CDR2 is YFSETQ. The CDR3 is made up of 12 amino acids. With 4 bases clipped from V and 6 bases from J, the junction kept 3 bases outside the gene matches.

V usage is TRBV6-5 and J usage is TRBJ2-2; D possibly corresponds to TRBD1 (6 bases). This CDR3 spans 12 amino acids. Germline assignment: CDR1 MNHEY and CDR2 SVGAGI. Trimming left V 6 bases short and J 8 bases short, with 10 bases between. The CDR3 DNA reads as TGTGCCAGCAGGGACGGACAGGGGGAGCTGTTTTTT. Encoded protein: CASRDGQGELFF.

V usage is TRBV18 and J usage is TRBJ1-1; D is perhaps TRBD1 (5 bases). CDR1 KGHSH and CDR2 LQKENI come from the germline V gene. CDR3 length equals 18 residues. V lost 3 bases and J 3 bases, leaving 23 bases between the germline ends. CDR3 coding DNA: TGTGCCAGCTCACCTTTGGAACTGGGGCCCCCGGGGGACACTGAAGCTTTCTTT. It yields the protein CASSPLELGPPGDTEAFF.

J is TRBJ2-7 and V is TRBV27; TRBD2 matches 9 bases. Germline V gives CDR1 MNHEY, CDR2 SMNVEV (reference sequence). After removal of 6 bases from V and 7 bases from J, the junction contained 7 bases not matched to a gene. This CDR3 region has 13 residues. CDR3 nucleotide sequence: TGTGCCAGCAGAAGACTAGCGGTGGGGGAGCAGTACTTC. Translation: CASRRLAVGEQYF.

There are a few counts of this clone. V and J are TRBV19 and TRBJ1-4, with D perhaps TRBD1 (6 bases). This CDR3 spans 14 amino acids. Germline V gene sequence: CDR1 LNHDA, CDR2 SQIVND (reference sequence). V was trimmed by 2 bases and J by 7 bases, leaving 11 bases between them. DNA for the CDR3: TGTGCCAGTAGTATACCCACAGGGTCTGAAAAACTGTTTTTT. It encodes CASSIPTGSEKLFF.

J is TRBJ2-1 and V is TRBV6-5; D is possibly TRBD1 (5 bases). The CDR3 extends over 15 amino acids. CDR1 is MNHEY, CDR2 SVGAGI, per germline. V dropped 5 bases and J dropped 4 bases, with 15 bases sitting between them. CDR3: CASSPQGIGYNEQFF. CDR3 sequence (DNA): TGTGCCAGCAGTCCTCAGGGAATTGGATACAATGAGCAGTTCTTC.

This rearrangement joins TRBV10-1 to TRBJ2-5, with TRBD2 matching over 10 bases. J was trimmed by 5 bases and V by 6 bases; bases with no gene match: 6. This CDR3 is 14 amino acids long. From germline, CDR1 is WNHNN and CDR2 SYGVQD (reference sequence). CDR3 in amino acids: CASSVAGGYETQYF. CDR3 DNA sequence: TGCGCCAGCAGCGTAGCGGGAGGTTACGAGACCCAGTACTTC.

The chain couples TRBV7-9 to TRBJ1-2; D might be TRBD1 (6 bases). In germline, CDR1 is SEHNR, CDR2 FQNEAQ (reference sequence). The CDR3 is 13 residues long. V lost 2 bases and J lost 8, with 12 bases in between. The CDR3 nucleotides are TGTGCCAGCAGCTTACGGACAGATATCGGCTACACCTTC. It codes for CASSLRTDIGYTF.

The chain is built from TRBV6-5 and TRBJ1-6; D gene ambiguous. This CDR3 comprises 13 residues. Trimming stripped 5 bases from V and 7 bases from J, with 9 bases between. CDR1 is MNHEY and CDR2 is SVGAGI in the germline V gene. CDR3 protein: CASSSSANSPLHF. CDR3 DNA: TGTGCCAGCAGTAGCTCGGCAAATTCACCCCTCCACTTT.

DNA for the CDR3: TGTGCCAGCAGCTTTAGGTCTACAGTAGACTACGAGCAGTACTTC. Translated: CASSFRSTVDYEQYF. The chain uses TRBV5-6 and TRBJ2-7; D ambiguous. This CDR3 is built from 15 residues. Looked up from germline, CDR1 is SGHDT and CDR2 is YYEEEE. The V gene lost 2 bases and the J gene lost 3 bases, with 15 bases spanning the gap.